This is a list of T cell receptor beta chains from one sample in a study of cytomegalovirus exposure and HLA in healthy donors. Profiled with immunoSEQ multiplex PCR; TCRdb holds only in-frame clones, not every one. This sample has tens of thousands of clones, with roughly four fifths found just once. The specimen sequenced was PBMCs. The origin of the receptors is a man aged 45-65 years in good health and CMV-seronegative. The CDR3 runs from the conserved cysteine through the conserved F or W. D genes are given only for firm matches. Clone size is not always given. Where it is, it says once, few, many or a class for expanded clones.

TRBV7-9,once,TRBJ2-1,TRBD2,CASSFQREEVDEQFF,TGTGCCAGCAGCTTCCAGCGGGAGGAGGTGGATGAGCAGTTCTTC
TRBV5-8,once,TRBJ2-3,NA,CASSPFSTDTQYF,TGTGCCAGCAGCCCCTTTAGCACAGATACGCAGTATTTT
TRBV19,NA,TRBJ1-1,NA,CASSMKHLDTEAFF,TGTGCCAGTAGTATGAAACATCTCGACACTGAAGCTTTCTTT
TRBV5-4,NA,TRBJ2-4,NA,CASSLYRGAEENIQYF,TGTGCCAGCAGCTTGTATCGGGGGGCGGAGGAAAACATTCAGTACTTC
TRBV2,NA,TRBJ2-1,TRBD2,CASNGLAGGQEQFF,TGTGCCAGCAACGGACTAGCGGGAGGGCAGGAGCAGTTCTTC
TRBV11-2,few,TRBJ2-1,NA,CASSFPNNEQFF,TGTGCCAGCAGCTTCCCTAACAATGAGCAGTTCTTC
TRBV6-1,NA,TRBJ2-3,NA,CASFLGGSSTDTQYF,TGTGCCAGCTTCCTCGGGGGATCCAGCACAGATACGCAGTATTTT
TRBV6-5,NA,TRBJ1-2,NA,CASKETGGYGYTF,TGTGCCAGCAAGGAGACAGGAGGCTATGGCTACACCTTC
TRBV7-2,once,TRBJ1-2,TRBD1,CASSPVTGTSYGYTF,TGTGCCAGCAGCCCGGTGACAGGGACAAGCTATGGCTACACCTTC
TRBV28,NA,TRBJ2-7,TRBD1,CASRPTGLRGGKYF,TGTGCCAGTCGCCCGACAGGGTTAAGAGGCGGAAAGTACTTC
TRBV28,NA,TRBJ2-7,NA,CASSLGREWEQYF,TGTGCCAGCAGTTTAGGCAGGGAATGGGAGCAGTACTTC
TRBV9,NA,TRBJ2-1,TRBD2,CASSVELAVNEQFF,TGTGCCAGCAGCGTAGAACTAGCGGTCAATGAGCAGTTCTTC
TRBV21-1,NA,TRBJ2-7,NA,CASNIDREAEGEQYF,TGTGCCAGCAACATCGACAGGGAGGCTGAGGGGGAGCAGTACTTC
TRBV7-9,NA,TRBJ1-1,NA,CSSSADVDREAFF,TGTTCCAGCAGCGCAGATGTTGACAGGGAAGCTTTCTTT
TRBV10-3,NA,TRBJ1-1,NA,CAISRGQPNTEAFF,TGTGCCATCAGCCGAGGACAGCCGAACACTGAAGCTTTCTTT
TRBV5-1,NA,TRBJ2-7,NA,CASSENRQPYEQYF,TGCGCCAGCAGCGAAAACCGACAGCCCTACGAGCAGTACTTC
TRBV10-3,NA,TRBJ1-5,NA,CAVAEVNQPQHF,TGTGCCGTTGCGGAAGTCAATCAGCCCCAGCATTTT
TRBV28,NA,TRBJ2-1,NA,CASSLAGNYNEQFF,TGTGCCAGCAGTTTAGCGGGAAACTACAATGAGCAGTTCTTC
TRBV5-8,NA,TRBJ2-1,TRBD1,CASMTYGTGFYNEQFF,TGTGCCAGCATGACTTACGGGACAGGGTTCTACAATGAGCAGTTCTTC
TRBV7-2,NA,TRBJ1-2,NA,CASSSNAAGYTF,TGTGCCAGCAGTTCCAACGCGGCGGGCTACACCTTC
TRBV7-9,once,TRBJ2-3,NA,CASSLRTKADTQYF,TGTGCCAGCAGCTTACGGACAAAGGCAGATACGCAGTATTTT
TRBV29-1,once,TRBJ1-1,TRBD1,CSAWTGTNTEAFF,TGCAGCGCCTGGACAGGGACGAACACTGAAGCTTTCTTT
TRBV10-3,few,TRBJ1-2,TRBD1,CAISGPTGEGYTF,TGTGCCATCAGTGGGCCGACAGGGGAAGGCTACACCTTC
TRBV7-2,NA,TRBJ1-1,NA,CASSPQIGVTTEAFF,TGTGCCAGCAGCCCCCAAATCGGGGTCACCACTGAAGCTTTCTTT
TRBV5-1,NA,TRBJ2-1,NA,CASSSAVENEQFF,TGCGCCAGCAGCTCGGCGGTAGAAAATGAGCAGTTCTTC
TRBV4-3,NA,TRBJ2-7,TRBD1,CASSQDGRGQGAYEQYF,TGCGCCAGCAGCCAAGATGGACGTGGACAGGGGGCCTACGAGCAGTACTTC
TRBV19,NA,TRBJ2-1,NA,CASSISGEGYNEQFF,TGTGCCAGTAGTATTTCGGGGGAAGGCTACAATGAGCAGTTCTTC
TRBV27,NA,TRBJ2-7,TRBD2,CASSFSRPGRANEQYF,TGTGCCAGCAGTTTTTCCCGCCCAGGGAGGGCTAACGAGCAGTACTTC
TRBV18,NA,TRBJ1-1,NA,CASSELIDTEAFF,TGTGCCAGCTCGGAGTTGATAGACACTGAAGCTTTCTTT
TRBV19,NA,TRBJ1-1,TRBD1,CASGDRAFEAFF,TGTGCCAGTGGGGACAGGGCCTTTGAAGCTTTCTTT
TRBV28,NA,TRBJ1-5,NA,CASGKGPDNQPQHF,TGTGCCAGCGGGAAGGGGCCGGACAATCAGCCCCAGCATTTT
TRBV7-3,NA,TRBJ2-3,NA,CASSLGLGTDTQYF,TGTGCCAGCAGCTTGGGACTGGGCACAGATACGCAGTATTTT
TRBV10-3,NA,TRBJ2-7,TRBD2,CAISEVTSGVYEQYF,TGTGCCATCAGTGAGGTGACTAGCGGAGTCTACGAGCAGTACTTC
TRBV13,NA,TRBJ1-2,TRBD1,CASSTSGGEDGYTF,TGTGCCAGCAGCACCTCAGGGGGCGAGGATGGCTACACCTTC
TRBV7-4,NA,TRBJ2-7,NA,CASSHMQPGLPPCYEQYF,TGTGCCAGCAGCCACATGCAGCCGGGACTCCCTCCATGCTACGAGCAGTACTTC
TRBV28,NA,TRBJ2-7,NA,CASSPGLTYEQYF,TGTGCCAGCAGTCCCGGACTTACCTACGAGCAGTACTTC
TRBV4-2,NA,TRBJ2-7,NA,CASSQEWIRGEQYF,TGTGCCAGCAGCCAAGAATGGATCCGGGGGGAGCAGTACTTC
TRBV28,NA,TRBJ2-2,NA,CASSPRNRSDTGELFF,TGTGCCAGCAGCCCACGGAACAGGAGCGACACCGGGGAGCTGTTTTTT
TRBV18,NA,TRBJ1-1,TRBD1,CASSPPDRRAFF,TGTGCCAGCTCACCTCCGGACAGGAGAGCTTTCTTT
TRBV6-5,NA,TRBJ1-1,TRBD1,CASTRQGALGTEAFF,TGTGCCAGCACGCGACAGGGGGCTCTTGGCACTGAAGCTTTCTTT
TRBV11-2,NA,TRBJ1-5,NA,CASSFSENQPQHF,TGTGCCAGCAGCTTCTCGGAGAATCAGCCCCAGCATTTT
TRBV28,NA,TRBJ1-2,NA,CASILRGGVGYGYTF,TGTGCCAGCATCCTCCGCGGGGGGGTCGGCTATGGCTACACCTTC
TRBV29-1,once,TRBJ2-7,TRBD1,CSAKQGASYEQYF,TGCAGCGCAAAACAGGGGGCGTCCTACGAGCAGTACTTC
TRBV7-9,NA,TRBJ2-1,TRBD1,CASSFDRGWGQFF,TGTGCCAGCAGCTTTGACAGGGGATGGGGGCAGTTCTTC